The rows below give T cell receptor beta chains drawn from one sample of a study of cytomegalovirus exposure and HLA in healthy donors. The repertoire was sequenced with immunoSEQ multiplex PCR; TCRdb's copy has only in-frame clones and lacks some. The sample contains fewer than 100,000 clones, about three quarters of which appear only once. The sample taken for sequencing was PBMCs. Receptors originate from a male donor in good health and CMV-seronegative. CDR3s include the opening cysteine and the closing phenylalanine or tryptophan. Each record gives: V gene, CDR3 protein.

v_call: TRBV5-1; cdr3_aa: CASSSIPWTGSNEKLFF
v_call: TRBV9; cdr3_aa: CASSVANKVRGLGDTQYF
v_call: TRBV6-1; cdr3_aa: CASKTDRGWNIQYF
v_call: TRBV29-1; cdr3_aa: CSVEIIGEGSGRALTYF
v_call: TRBV2; cdr3_aa: CASSEATTGETQYF
v_call: TRBV28; cdr3_aa: CASSLGSEVFGYGYPF
v_call: TRBV6-5; cdr3_aa: CASSPQGEGGYPF
v_call: TRBV6-6; cdr3_aa: CASSYRGSPYEQYF
v_call: TRBV29-1; cdr3_aa: CSVTSGGQETQYF
v_call: TRBV5-4; cdr3_aa: CASTPIGGQLPFF
v_call: TRBV29-1; cdr3_aa: CSVEGLYGYTF